Listed here are 12 T cell receptor beta chains from one sample, sequenced in a study of human T cells and chemical hapten exposure. TCRdb analysed the RACE reads with MiXCR anew, one entry per CDR3 protein. Here the sample spans 150,000 to 200,000 distinct CDR3 sequences, approximately 31% being singletons. Time point denoted: pre-sensitization, week 0. Treatment of the sample: therapeutic diphenylcyclopropenone sensitization with weekly scalp DPC. The sample here was whole blood, taken in connection with sensitization to the hapten diphenylcyclopropenone (DPC). These TCRs come from a woman in her 30s with alopecia areata. Some clones in this sample may be carry-over from other donors' samples.

This clonotype was counted only a few times. The chain carries TRBV28 and TRBJ2-1, with TRBD2 as a possible D gene (6 bases). Germline CDR1 MDHEN, CDR2 SYDVKM. This CDR3 contains 14 residues. Trimming removed 6 bases at V and 5 bases at J, with 14 bases between. DNA for the CDR3: TGTGCCAGCAGCCTAAGAGGCGGGAACAATGAGCAGTTCTTC. It translates to CASSLRGGNNEQFF.

Only a few counts were recorded for this clonotype. This chain links TRBV28 with TRBJ2-5; 12 bases agree with TRBD2. The CDR3 has 15 residues. V shed 5 bases, J shed 7 bases, and the junction held 8 bases outside the gene matches. Germline CDR1 is MDHEN and CDR2 is SYDVKM. The CDR3 protein is CASSPAGLAGSTQYF. As DNA, the CDR3 is TGTGCCAGCAGTCCCGCTGGACTAGCGGGATCGACCCAGTACTTC.

This chain uses TRBV28 with TRBJ2-7; D may be TRBD1 (6 bases). Germline CDR1 MDHEN, CDR2 SYDVKM. V shed 6 bases and J shed 7 bases, with 22 bases lying between them. The CDR3 is made up of 15 amino acids. The CDR3 here is CASSPPGQGIREQYF. DNA for the CDR3: TGTGCCAGCAGCCCACCGGGACAAGGGATAAGGGAGCAGTACTTC.

The chain recombines TRBV5-4 with TRBJ1-2; 7 bases agree with TRBD1. V dropped 4 bases and J dropped 3; count of bases not matched to a gene: 3. This CDR3 contains 13 residues. In germline, CDR1 is SGHNT, CDR2 YYREEE (reference sequence). The CDR3 reads CASSIDRDYGYTF. CDR3 coding DNA: TGTGCCAGCAGCATTGACAGGGACTATGGCTACACCTTC.

Only a few counts were recorded for this clonotype. The V gene is TRBV29-1, the J gene TRBJ2-1; D ambiguous. Germline V lookup: CDR1 SQVTM, CDR2 ANQGSEA. This CDR3 has 13 amino acids. V lost 6 bases and J lost 7, with 16 bases in between. CDR3 in amino acids: CSVSPTMKNEQFF. Written as DNA, the CDR3 is TGCAGCGTCTCCCCGACAATGAAAAATGAGCAGTTCTTC.

V usage is TRBV10-3 and J usage is TRBJ2-1; weak D call: TRBD1 (5 bases). Germline V gives CDR1 ENHRY, CDR2 SYGVKD. This CDR3 region has 14 residues. V lost 5 bases and J 6 bases, leaving 14 bases between the germline ends. The CDR3 DNA reads TGTGCCATCAGTAGGCAGGGTAGAGGCAATGAGCAGTTCTTC. Amino acid sequence: CAISRQGRGNEQFF.

The chain combines TRBV28 with TRBJ2-7; weak D call: TRBD2 (5 bases). CDR1 and CDR2 from the germline V gene are MDHEN and SYDVKM. The CDR3 is 13 residues long. The V end lost 8 bases, the J end lost 2 bases, and 13 bases lay between the germline ends. In DNA form, the CDR3 reads TGTGCCAGCCTCTCCCCCGGGGCCTACGAGCAGTACTTC. The encoded protein is CASLSPGAYEQYF.

This clonotype was found a few times. The CDR3 coding sequence is TGCAGTGCTAGAGGATTGGGGATTCCTACCTACGAGCAGTACTTC. This codes for CSARGLGIPTYEQYF. The chain is built from TRBV20-1 and TRBJ2-7, with D uncertain. The CDR3 sequence is 15 residues long. V was clipped by 1 base and J by 2 bases, with 15 bases between them. Germline V gene sequence: CDR1 DFQATT, CDR2 SNEGSKA (reference sequence).

This chain connects TRBV5-6 to TRBJ2-4; D ambiguous. V gave up 0 bases and J gave up 8 bases, with 15 bases separating them. The CDR3 runs to 15 residues. Looked up from germline, CDR1 is SGHDT and CDR2 is YYEEEE. CDR3 nucleotide sequence: TGTGCCAGCAGCTTGGACCGATCCCAAAGGGACATTCAGTACTTC. Its protein is CASSLDRSQRDIQYF.

Points on this clonotype: The junction differs from germline at one of its ends, possibly a read error. J is TRBJ1-1 and V is TRBV29-1; D is perhaps TRBD1 (5 bases). Per germline, CDR1 SQVTM and CDR2 ANQGSEA. The CDR3 is 14 amino acids. The CDR3 loop is CSVEGNIIQGLRIF. Written as DNA, the CDR3 is TGCAGCGTTGAAGGAAATATTATCCAGGGCCTAAGAATCTTT.

This clonotype was detected only a few times. This chain connects TRBV12-3 or TRBV12-4 to TRBJ2-7, with no clear D. This CDR3 has 16 residues. Trimming pared 1 base from V and 1 base from J, leaving 14 bases between. The DNA of the CDR3 is TGTGCCAGCAGTTTAGGGCAGCGAGAGAAATCCTACGAGCAGTACTTC. It is translated as CASSLGQREKSYEQYF.

This chain uses TRBV2 with TRBJ2-5; a weak D match, TRBD2 (6 bases). There are 13 residues in the CDR3. The germline V and J ends were trimmed by 6 bases and 4 bases, with 12 bases remaining between them. The germline V gene encodes CDR1 SNHLY and CDR2 FYNNEI. CDR3 nucleotide sequence: TGTGCCAGCAGCGGGAGTACAGGAGAGACCCAGTACTTC. Amino acid sequence: CASSGSTGETQYF.